The rows below give T cell receptor beta chains drawn from one sample of a study of blood T cell repertoires in COVID-19. Sequencing used immunoSEQ multiplex PCR; TCRdb keeps in-frame clones, though not all of them. The repertoire holds under 250,000 clones, with 75% to 90% as singletons. Material: peripheral blood. These receptors were obtained from a man aged 40-55 years with acute or convalescent COVID-19. Both conserved end residues are part of each CDR3. Each record gives: V gene, D gene, clone size, J gene, CDR3 DNA, CDR3 protein. D genes are given only for firm matches. Where a row states a size, it is once, few, many or the class of an expanded clone; other rows omit it.

TRBV5-4	.	.	TRBJ2-5	TGTGCCAGCAGCCCGACAGCGCAAGAGACCCAGTACTTC	CASSPTAQETQYF
TRBV15	.	.	TRBJ1-1	TGTGCCACCAGCAGAGAAATTTCGGGCGGAGGGAACACTGAAGCTTTCTTT	CATSREISGGGNTEAFF
TRBV19	TRBD1	.	TRBJ2-6	TGTGCCAGTAGTGCACAGGGGCTAGCTGGGGCCAACGTCCTGACTTTC	CASSAQGLAGANVLTF
TRBV3-1/TRBV3-2	.	few	TRBJ2-2	TGTGCCAGCAGCCAAGGGAGGCAGACCGGGGAGCTGTTTTTT	CASSQGRQTGELFF
TRBV28	TRBD1	.	TRBJ1-2	TGTGCCAGCAGTTTCCCACTCCCGCGACAGGGCTCATCCGGCTACACCTTC	CASSFPLPRQGSSGYTF
TRBV6-5	.	.	TRBJ2-7	TGTGCCAGCAGAGGCCCGGGAGTGGTCCCCGAGCAGTACTTC	CASRGPGVVPEQYF
TRBV6-5	.	.	TRBJ1-2	TGTGCCAGCAGGGACTCGCCATATGGCTACACCTTC	CASRDSPYGYTF
TRBV5-4	.	.	TRBJ2-3	TGTGCCAGCAGCATACGAACAGGAAGCACAGATACGCAGTATTTT	CASSIRTGSTDTQYF
TRBV30	TRBD1	few	TRBJ1-5	TGTGCCTGGCGACAGGGGACCAGCAATCAGCCCCAGCATTTT	CAWRQGTSNQPQHF
TRBV2	TRBD2	.	TRBJ2-7	TGTGCCAGCAGTTGGGACTACGGTTACGAGCAGTACTTC	CASSWDYGYEQYF
TRBV4-1	.	few	TRBJ1-1	TGCGCCAGCGGGGCAGAGAGAATGAACACTGAAGCTTTCTTT	CASGAERMNTEAFF
TRBV10-2	TRBD2	.	TRBJ2-7	TGCGCCACTTTAGCGGGAAGATCCTACGAGCAGTACTTC	CATLAGRSYEQYF
TRBV5-1	TRBD1	.	TRBJ1-1	TGCGCCAGCAGCTTGGGTGGGCAGGGGGCTCTTCCTACCTACACTGAAGCTTTCTTT	CASSLGGQGALPTYTEAFF
TRBV24-1	.	once	TRBJ1-6	TGTGCCACCAGTGAGGAAAACAAAGGACATAGTAATTCACCCCTCCACTTT	CATSEENKGHSNSPLHF
TRBV5-4	TRBD1	.	TRBJ2-2	TGTGCCAGCAGGGAAGGGACAGGGCTCACCGGGGAGCTGTTTTTT	CASREGTGLTGELFF
TRBV7-2	.	.	TRBJ1-1	TGTGCCAGCAGCTTAGCGCTGGGACAGAACACTGAAGCTTTCTTT	CASSLALGQNTEAFF
TRBV18	TRBD1	.	TRBJ2-5	TGTGCCAGCTCACCAATCTTGGGACAGGGTCAAGAGACCCAGTACTTC	CASSPILGQGQETQYF
TRBV5-8	.	.	TRBJ1-3	TGTGCCAGCAGCTTGCTCGGGAGAGCTGGAAACACCATATATTTT	CASSLLGRAGNTIYF
TRBV29-1	.	.	TRBJ1-2	TGCAGCGTTGCTAGAACAACAGGGAAACTCTATGGCTACACCTTC	CSVARTTGKLYGYTF
TRBV7-9	.	once	TRBJ2-3	TGTGCCAGCAGCTTTGGGGGAGGAGCTTCTAGCACAGATACGCAGTATTTT	CASSFGGGASSTDTQYF
TRBV7-6	TRBD2	.	TRBJ2-3	TGTGCCAGCAGCCCAGGACTAGCGGGAGGGCCTACAGGTATAGCTACGCAGTATTTT	CASSPGLAGGPTGIATQYF
TRBV2	.	.	TRBJ2-7	TGTGCCAGCAGTCAGGTGACAGTCTCCTACGAGCAGTACTTC	CASSQVTVSYEQYF
TRBV21-1	.	.	TRBJ2-5	TGTGCCAGCAGCAAAGCGGAGGAGGGGTTACAAGAGACCCAGTACTTC	CASSKAEEGLQETQYF
TRBV7-9	.	.	TRBJ2-3	TGTGCCAGCCTCCTGTGGCCCAGAAGAGATACGCAGTATTTT	CASLLWPRRDTQYF
TRBV6-5	TRBD1	.	TRBJ1-1	TGTGCCAGCAGTTATCTGACAGGGCAGGCTGAAGCTTTCTTT	CASSYLTGQAEAFF
TRBV7-9	TRBD1	once	TRBJ2-7	TGTGCCAGCAGCTGGATGACGACAGGGGCGCTCGAGCAGTACTTC	CASSWMTTGALEQYF
TRBV12-3/TRBV12-4	TRBD2	.	TRBJ2-1	TGTGCCAGCAGTTTAGGAGGGGAGGGGTTCTTC	CASSLGGEGFF
TRBV3-1/TRBV3-2	.	few	TRBJ1-2	TGTGCCAGCAGCCAAGATCCCAGGGAGCGGGATGGCTACACCTTC	CASSQDPRERDGYTF
TRBV18	.	.	TRBJ1-1	TGTGCCAGCTCACCACCGTTGCCCAGGTCGGCGCTGAACACTGAAGCTTTCTTT	CASSPPLPRSALNTEAFF
TRBV10-3	TRBD1	.	TRBJ1-1	TGTGCCATCACCTCGGGACAGGGGAGCGCTGAAGCTTTCTTT	CAITSGQGSAEAFF
TRBV2	TRBD1	.	TRBJ1-5	TGTGCCAGCAGGTTTGACAGGGGCAGCAATCAGCCCCAGCATTTT	CASRFDRGSNQPQHF
TRBV9	.	few	TRBJ2-1	TGTGCCAGCAGCGCTGCAAGTACTTACAATGAGCAGTTCTTC	CASSAASTYNEQFF
TRBV19	.	.	TRBJ1-5	TGTGCCACCCAAGGTGGGCAGGGAATAATGCCCCAGCATTTT	CATQGGQGIMPQHF
TRBV6-5	.	.	TRBJ1-6	TGTGCCAGCAGCTACGGGGGCGCTTATTCACCCCTCCACTTT	CASSYGGAYSPLHF
TRBV27	.	.	TRBJ1-1	TGTGCCAGCAGTAGGTTTGCCAGGGACACTGAAGCTTTCTTT	CASSRFARDTEAFF
TRBV20-1	TRBD2	.	TRBJ2-2	TGCAGTGCTAGTTTGAGCGGGGACACCGGGGAGCTGTTTTTT	CSASLSGDTGELFF
TRBV11-2	.	.	TRBJ1-3	TGTGCCAGCAGCTCGCCCTTAGACAGGCTACCTGGAAACACCATATATTTT	CASSSPLDRLPGNTIYF
TRBV5-5	.	once	TRBJ1-1	TGTGCCAGCAGCCCACAACTGGCGGGGGCAGGTATGAACACTGAAGCTTTCTTT	CASSPQLAGAGMNTEAFF
TRBV18	.	.	TRBJ2-7	TGTGCCAGCTCACCCTCGGGAGCGGACGAGCAGTACTTC	CASSPSGADEQYF
TRBV7-2	.	.	TRBJ1-1	TGTGCCAGCAGCCCCCTGAATCGGGGGGCGGCCACTGAAGCTTTCTTT	CASSPLNRGAATEAFF
TRBV5-1	TRBD1	.	TRBJ1-3	TGCGCCAGCAGCCCCGAAGGGGGCAGAAACACCATATATTTT	CASSPEGGRNTIYF
TRBV4-3	.	.	TRBJ2-1	TGCGCCAGCAGCCAAGACAGGGGAGGGATAGGAGGGAATGAGCAGTTCTTC	CASSQDRGGIGGNEQFF
TRBV6-5	TRBD2	.	TRBJ2-1	TGTGCCAGCAGTCTCCGGACTAGCGGGAGCAATGAGCAGTTCTTC	CASSLRTSGSNEQFF
TRBV6-2/TRBV6-3	TRBD1	.	TRBJ1-1	TGTGCCAGCAGTTCCGGACAGGGTGGAACTGAAGCTTTCTTT	CASSSGQGGTEAFF
TRBV13	TRBD2	.	TRBJ2-1	TGTGCCAGCAGCCCCGGACTAGCGTCCGACAATGAGCAGTTCTTC	CASSPGLASDNEQFF
TRBV5-4	.	.	TRBJ1-2	TGTGCCAGCAGCTCGGAGACAGGCCTAAAGTATAGCTACACCTTC	CASSSETGLKYSYTF
TRBV10-1	.	.	TRBJ2-7	TGCGCCAGCAGTGAAGCCCCCGCTCGAGAAGACTACGAGCAGTACTTC	CASSEAPAREDYEQYF
TRBV10-3	.	once	TRBJ1-5	TGTGCCATGGGAGGGGAGGGAGGTGACCGGCATTTT	CAMGGEGGDRHF
TRBV5-1	.	few	TRBJ2-1	TGCGCCAGCAGCTTGGGACGGGAGCCCTCCTACAATGAGCAGTTCTTC	CASSLGREPSYNEQFF
TRBV6-5	TRBD1	.	TRBJ1-2	TGTGCCAGCAGTTACCTCGGCAGGGGGAATGGCTACACCTTC	CASSYLGRGNGYTF
TRBV11-2	TRBD1	few	TRBJ1-1	TGTGCCAGCAGCTTAGCAGGGACAGGGGTTGAAGCTTTCTTT	CASSLAGTGVEAFF
TRBV6-6	.	once	TRBJ1-6	TGTGCCAGCAGTTACCCCGATTCACCCCTCCACTTT	CASSYPDSPLHF
TRBV6-5	.	once	TRBJ2-3	TGTGCCAGCAGTTACCTGACTACCACAGATACGCAGTATTTT	CASSYLTTTDTQYF
TRBV30	TRBD1	.	TRBJ2-7	TGTGCCTGGAGTCCGGGACAGTCTACCACCTACGAGCAGTACTTC	CAWSPGQSTTYEQYF
TRBV19	TRBD2	once	TRBJ2-1	TGTGCCAGTAGTGCTCCGGGACTAGCGGGAGGGCCCCTATACAATGAGCAGTTCTTC	CASSAPGLAGGPLYNEQFF